This T cell receptor beta chain was captured in a study of cytomegalovirus exposure and HLA in healthy donors. Study context: One earlier analysis, a look at 150 million to 200 million T cells, found fewer than 140 million unique TCR beta sequences.

General study findings and limits: A missense DCLRE1C variant was associated with V- and J-gene trimming of TCR beta chains in a later analysis, and an independent cohort replicated the association. TCR beta V segments were, for the most part, productive about 87% or about 30% of the time in an earlier analysis. Most likely, a cluster of highly shared sequence variants arose as a sequencing artifact.

For this clone: What it recognizes is unknown.

V was trimmed by 0 bases and J by 0 bases, leaving 9 bases between them. CDR1 and CDR2 from the germline V gene are SGHRS and YFSETQ. There are 15 residues in the CDR3. Vbeta (60) and Jbeta (13) primers were used in the PCR. Clones were read by immunoSEQ multiplex PCR, and TCRdb kept only the in-frame ones, dropping some. The sample shows 160,000 or so clones, roughly 80% of them seen only once. The chain has TRBV5-1 and TRBJ1-1, with D unresolved. The receptor's source is a man aged 55 to 70 in good health and CMV-seronegative. The sequenced sample consisted of PBMCs. The CDR3 reads CASSLGRAVNTEAFF. The DNA of the CDR3 is TGCGCCAGCAGCTTGGGGAGGGCAGTGAACACTGAAGCTTTCTTT.